The present entry profiles one T cell receptor beta chain with its context. Trimming took 5 bases from V and 3 from J; bases not matched to a gene: 5. The CDR3 extends over 14 amino acids. Germline CDR1 is SGHRS and CDR2 is YFSETQ. The sample is drawn from a study of regulatory T cells in long-lasting Graves disease. Noted time point: newly diagnosed GD, antithyroid drugs for less than 3 months. From PBMCs, RNA was extracted and then used to make the TCR library. Construction of the TCR beta libraries employed iRepertoire HTBI primers in conjunction with Arm-PCR of CDR3 regions. TCRdb reprocessed the multiplex PCR reads with MiXCR, giving one entry per CDR3 protein. The table shows 350,000 to 450,000 distinct CDR3 sequences, with around 16% occurring only once. These data are also associated with another study on T cells in Graves' hyperthyroidism and ophthalmopathy. That study reports: Graves' hyperthyroidism was deemed stable given no ophthalmopathy progression within 18 months. Patients having uncontrolled infection, another autoimmune disease, pregnancy or lactation were not included. Blood held most thyroid clonotypes expanded above 0.001 frequency.

The clonotype was recovered from a woman in her forties with Graves disease. The chain combines TRBV5-1 with TRBJ1-1, with TRBD1 matching over 9 bases. The sequenced sample was peripheral blood mononuclear cells (PBMCs), obtained at new diagnosis, from a patient treated with antithyroid drugs. CDR3 nucleotides: TGCGCCAGCAGATGGGGACAGGGCTACACTGAAGCTTTCTTT. It is translated as CASRWGQGYTEAFF.